This TCR beta chain was recovered during a study of T cell responses to AZD1222 COVID-19 vaccine. General study findings and limits: As reported, nearly half of all spike-specific TCRs target variant regions that are unmutated. In a largely white British group with more females than males, clonal diversity was possibly underestimated. It was only after the peak T cell response that any repertoires were sampled.

A word on this clone: The target antigen is unknown.

Only in-frame clones appear in the TCRdb table, and some are missing; sequencing was by immunoSEQ multiplex PCR. This table holds about 150,000 clones, approximately 91% found once. The germline gives CDR1 SGHTA, CDR2 FQGNSA. Trimming removed 5 bases from V and 7 bases from J, with 18 bases in between. The CDR3 consists of 14 residues. This TCR was sampled from an adult who had recovered from COVID-19. The rearrangement links TRBV7-2 to TRBJ2-7, with a tentative D call TRBD1 (5 bases). Source: peripheral blood, taken after recovery from COVID-19. CDR3 region: CASSPSSRAGEQYF. The DNA for the CDR3 is TGTGCCAGCAGCCCCTCGAGCAGGGCCGGAGAGCAGTACTTC.